Shown below are 10 T cell receptor beta chains from a single sample sequenced in a study of CD8+CD57+ T cells in acquired aplastic anemia. Genomic DNA constituted the template upon which TCR beta VDJ and CDR3 profiling was performed. MiXCR was run by TCRdb on the reads, yielding one entry per CDR3 protein. The sample carries 400,000 to 450,000 distinct CDR3 sequences, 60% to 80% recorded once. The source material was sorted CD4+, CD8+, or CD8+CD57+ T cells (not recorded which) from PBMCs. The receptors here all came from a human donor in good health, serving as a control.

The chain recombines TRBV7-8 with TRBJ2-2, with 11 bases aligning to TRBD2. The junction had 5 bases not matched to a gene; V was cut back by 2 bases and J by 6 bases. Germline CDR1 and CDR2: SGHVS and FQNEAQ. The CDR3 is 16 amino acids. Here the CDR3 reads CASSLYLAGGPGELFF. The CDR3 DNA reads as TGTGCCAGCAGCTTATACTTAGCGGGGGGGCCCGGGGAGCTGTTTTTT.

This chain links TRBV7-2 with TRBJ2-7, with D perhaps being TRBD1 or TRBD2 (5 bases each). There are 15 residues in the CDR3. Germline CDR1 and CDR2: SGHTA and FQGNSA. Trimming removed 5 bases at V and 13 bases at J, with 27 bases between. The CDR3: CASSPQGEKPQHFYF. CDR3 DNA sequence: TGTGCCAGCAGCCCACAAGGGGAGAAGCCCCAGCATTTTTACTTC.

Notes on this clonotype: This CDR3 fails to terminate in the conserved phenylalanine or tryptophan, so it likely reflects a read error. The DNA is omitted, as the CDR3 cannot be located on it reliably, and the CDR3 follows TCRdb's listing. The rearrangement uses TRBV7-2 and TRBJ1-2. The CDR3 length is 13 residues, termini included. Germline V gene data show CDR1 as SGHTA and CDR2 as FQGNSA. CDR3 residues: CASSQEAKNDDNT.

This clonotype was recorded many times. The chain links TRBV9 to TRBJ1-6, with D perhaps TRBD1 (5 bases). The CDR3 is 15 residues long. The germline V gene encodes CDR1 SGDLS and CDR2 YYNGEE. V shed 0 bases and J shed 9 bases, with 13 bases lying between them. CDR3 coding DNA: TGTGCCAGCAGCGTAGGGGGCAGGGTAGGTTCACCCCTCCACTTT. Translating it yields CASSVGGRVGSPLHF.

V gene TRBV7-2 combines with J gene TRBJ2-7; D gene uncertain. The length of the CDR3 is 13 residues. Trimming cost V 9 bases and J 6 bases, with 18 bases left between them. Looked up from germline, CDR1 is SGHTA and CDR2 is FQGNSA. The CDR3 nucleotides read TGTGCCAGTAGTATAGGTCCCAGAGCCGAGCAGTACTTC. Amino acids: CASSIGPRAEQYF.

CDR3 DNA sequence: TGTGCCAGCAGCTTGCAGACAGCTGAAGCTTTCTTT. Its translation is CASSLQTAEAFF. This chain links TRBV5-4 with TRBJ1-1, with D possibly TRBD1 on 5 matching bases. CDR1 is SGHNT, CDR2 YYREEE, per germline (reference sequence). This CDR3 is 12 amino acids long. The V and J ends lost 1 base and 6 bases respectively, with 7 bases between them.

A note on this clonotype: The junction and the germline gene differ at one end; a read error may be behind it. J is TRBJ2-5 and V is TRBV20-1, with 8 bases fitting TRBD2. This CDR3 is 10 amino acids long. Germline assignment: CDR1 DFQATT and CDR2 SNEGSKA (reference sequence). For the CDR3, the DNA is TGCAGTGCTAATCGGGAGGGCCATGGCTTC. Translation gives CSANREGHGF.

This chain's CDR3 is CASRYTGAEGQPQHF. As DNA, the CDR3 is TGTGCCAGCAGATACACAGGGGCGGAAGGTCAGCCCCAGCATTTT. The chain is built from TRBV6-1 and TRBJ1-5; 7 nucleotides agree with TRBD1. In germline, CDR1 is MNHNS, CDR2 SASEGT. J was trimmed by 6 bases and V by 6 bases; bases with no gene match: 11. The CDR3 runs to 15 residues.

This clonotype showed up just once. The chain has TRBV12-3 or TRBV12-4 and TRBJ1-5, with 8 bases aligning to TRBD1. The CDR3 covers 16 residues. J lost 1 base, V lost 6 bases, and 8 bases had no gene match. The CDR3 sequence: CASSLYQGASNQPQHF. For the CDR3, the DNA is TGTGCCAGCAGCTTATACCAGGGGGCGAGCAATCAGCCCCAGCATTTT.

The chain uses TRBV5-1 and TRBJ2-2; a weak D match, TRBD1 (5 bases). The CDR3 length is 14 residues. The germline V and J ends were trimmed by 1 base and 6 bases, with 10 bases remaining between them. Germline values: CDR1 SGHRS, CDR2 YFSETQ. CDR3: CASSLQGTSGELFF. For the CDR3, the DNA is TGCGCCAGCAGCTTGCAGGGAACATCCGGGGAGCTGTTTTTT.